Below, 23 T cell receptor beta chains from the same sample are listed, as sequenced in a study of T cell repertoires in cytomegalovirus infection. TCRdb ran MiXCR on the reads and lists one entry per CDR3 protein. The sample lists around 300,000 distinct CDR3 sequences; 9.5% were seen once. Sequenced sample: PBMCs. These receptor sequences come from a human donor in good health (CMV status not recorded). Some clones in this sample may be carry-over from other donors' samples.

This clonotype was detected many times. The chain uses TRBV6-1 and TRBJ2-5; D perhaps matches TRBD1 (6 bases). V lost 5 bases and J lost 7, with 17 bases in between. Germline CDR1 and CDR2: MNHNS and SASEGT. This CDR3 region has 14 residues. CDR3 DNA sequence: TGTGCCAGCAGTACCTATCCGGGACACCCGACCCAGTACTTC. Amino acid sequence: CASSTYPGHPTQYF.

The genes are TRBV11-2 and TRBJ1-6, with D tentatively TRBD1 (5 bases). V shed 2 bases and J shed 8 bases, with 13 bases lying between them. Germline V gene lookup returns CDR1 SGHAT and CDR2 FQNNGV. The CDR3 has 15 residues. The CDR3 loop is CASSLSAGTDSPLHF. Written as DNA, the CDR3 is TGTGCCAGCAGCTTATCTGCAGGGACGGATTCACCCCTCCACTTT.

This clonotype was picked up many times. The chain joins TRBV15 to TRBJ2-7; tentative D call: TRBD2 (7 bases). V was trimmed by 3 bases and J by 2 bases, leaving 14 bases between them. Per the germline V gene, CDR1 is LNHNV and CDR2 is YYDKDF (reference sequence). The CDR3 is 15 amino acids. DNA for the CDR3: TGTGCCACCAGCAGGGGGGGCGGGGGTGCCTACGAGCAGTACTTC. Its translation is CATSRGGGGAYEQYF.

V is TRBV12-3 or TRBV12-4 and J is TRBJ1-5, with 7 bases fitting TRBD1. The CDR3 has 15 residues. V lost 7 bases and J lost 5; bases outside the gene matches: 11. For the CDR3, the DNA is TGTGCCAGCACCAAGACAGGGATAAGGGATCAGCCCCAGCATTTT. It is translated as CASTKTGIRDQPQHF.

This clonotype occurred a few times. The V call is TRBV7-6, the J call TRBJ2-7; TRBD2 matches at 8 bases. Germline V gene lookup returns CDR1 SGHVS and CDR2 FNYEAQ. The CDR3 sequence is 16 residues long. Germline trimming cut 5 bases from V and 3 bases from J; bases unmatched to any gene: 12. CDR3: CASSPSGSSSFYEQYF. DNA of the CDR3: TGTGCCAGCAGCCCTAGCGGGTCTTCGTCCTTCTACGAGCAGTACTTC.

This chain joins TRBV7-2 and TRBJ2-1, with 7 bases aligning to TRBD1. CDR1 and CDR2 from the germline V gene are SGHTA and FQGNSA. The CDR3 has 15 residues. V was pared by 2 bases and J by 1 base, with 2 bases of the junction left unmatched. CDR3 DNA: TGTGCCAGCAGCTTAACCAGGGGGTCCTACAATGAGCAGTTCTTC. It is translated as CASSLTRGSYNEQFF.

The chain combines TRBV19 with TRBJ2-1; D is possibly TRBD1 (5 bases). The CDR3 consists of 15 residues. The V end lost 9 bases, the J end lost 7 bases, and 22 bases lay between the germline ends. The germline gives CDR1 LNHDA, CDR2 SQIVND (reference sequence). This CDR3 is CASKRGVRDQNEQFF. The CDR3 DNA reads as TGTGCCAGCAAGCGTGGTGTCAGGGATCAGAATGAGCAGTTCTTC.

The CDR3 sequence: CAISEAAKANYGYTF. CDR3 DNA sequence: TGTGCCATCAGTGAGGCAGCAAAGGCTAACTATGGCTACACCTTC. V is TRBV10-3 and J is TRBJ1-2; unclear D gene. Germline V gene data show CDR1 as ENHRY and CDR2 as SYGVKD. V gave up 2 bases and J gave up 0 bases, with 10 bases separating them. The CDR3 extends over 15 amino acids.

This rearrangement joins TRBV19 to TRBJ2-7, with a weak D call TRBD1 (6 bases). The CDR3 length is 11 residues. V was shortened by 10 bases and J by 5 bases, with 12 bases between the two germline ends. The germline gives CDR1 LNHDA, CDR2 SQIVND (reference sequence). The CDR3 protein is CATHRDHEQYF. CDR3 bases: TGTGCCACGCACAGGGACCACGAGCAGTACTTC.

This clonotype came up a few times. The J gene is TRBJ2-5, the V gene TRBV7-9; 12 nucleotides agree with TRBD1. Germline V gene sequence: CDR1 SEHNR, CDR2 FQNEAQ (reference sequence). V trimming: 6 bases; J trimming: 2 bases; junction bases outside the gene matches: 13. The CDR3 is 18 residues long. CDR3 DNA: TGTGCCAGCAGTCCGAGCTCTGGGACAGGGGGCCGTCAAGAGACCCAGTACTTC. Amino acids: CASSPSSGTGGRQETQYF.

This chain joins TRBV4-2 and TRBJ2-3; D is uncertain. The germline V gene has CDR1 LGHNA and CDR2 YNFKEQ. The CDR3 has 14 residues. Trimming removed 0 bases from V and 5 bases from J, with 9 bases in between. CDR3 DNA sequence: TGTGCCAGCAGCCAAGAATATCCAGGAGATACGCAGTATTTT. Protein product: CASSQEYPGDTQYF.

This clonotype was detected many times. The rearrangement joins TRBV12-3 or TRBV12-4 to TRBJ1-4; tentatively, D is TRBD1 (5 bases). This CDR3 is 13 amino acids long. The V end lost 3 bases, the J end lost 6 bases, and 8 bases lay between the germline ends. The CDR3 is CASSLGRYEKLFF. The CDR3 region has the DNA TGTGCCAGCAGTTTGGGACGGTATGAAAAACTGTTTTTT.

The table lists this clonotype with a few counts. The chain links TRBV28 to TRBJ2-2; D not certain. Germline CDR1 is MDHEN and CDR2 is SYDVKM. The germline V and J ends were trimmed by 4 bases and 6 bases, with 6 bases remaining between them. The CDR3 is 12 amino acids. This CDR3 is CASSSLSGELFF. CDR3 DNA: TGTGCCAGCAGTTCGCTATCCGGGGAGCTGTTTTTT.

This clonotype has at least ten counts. The gene calls are TRBV7-8 and TRBJ2-7; D possibly corresponds to TRBD2 (6 bases). The V and J ends lost 7 bases and 0 bases respectively, with 7 bases between them. Germline V gives CDR1 SGHVS, CDR2 FQNEAQ. CDR3 length equals 12 residues. The chain's CDR3 is CASTSASYEQYF. The CDR3 nucleotides are TGTGCCAGCACTAGCGCCTCCTACGAGCAGTACTTC.

The sample holds many counts of this clonotype. This chain uses TRBV15 with TRBJ2-7; no clear D gene. Trimming took 1 base from V and 5 from J, leaving 6 bases between them. The germline V gene has CDR1 LNHNV and CDR2 YYDKDF (reference sequence). The CDR3 covers 12 residues. The CDR3 DNA is TGTGCCACCAGCAGAGTTGGCAACGAGCAGTACTTC. Amino acid sequence: CATSRVGNEQYF.

The rearrangement uses TRBV6-2 or TRBV6-3 and TRBJ2-7; 12 bases agree with TRBD2. Germline V gives CDR1 MNHEY, CDR2 SVGEGT. This CDR3 has 17 amino acids. V dropped 0 bases and J dropped 4; count of bases not matched to a gene: 7. The CDR3 region is CASSYSRLAGEGYEQYF. The CDR3 bases are TGTGCCAGCAGTTACTCCAGACTAGCGGGAGAAGGATACGAGCAGTACTTC.

In its sample, this clonotype was seen many times. At one end the junction does not follow the germline gene, possibly because of a read error. The rearrangement joins TRBV24-1 to TRBJ2-1; weak D call: TRBD1 (6 bases). This CDR3 is 13 amino acids long. Germline-derived CDR1 and CDR2 are KGHDR and SFDVKD. CDR3: CATSDRPEGERFF. The CDR3 DNA reads TGTGCCACCAGTGACCGGCCTGAGGGGGAGCGGTTCTTC.

Many counts were recorded for this clonotype. J is TRBJ2-1 and V is TRBV12-3 or TRBV12-4; D is undetermined. Trimming removed 8 bases at V and 2 bases at J, with 16 bases between. The CDR3 contains 15 residues. The CDR3 region is CASLPGGGTYNEQFF. The CDR3 DNA is TGTGCCAGCCTCCCGGGTGGCGGAACCTACAATGAGCAGTTCTTC.

This clonotype was counted ten times or more. This chain links TRBV7-2 with TRBJ1-1; D ambiguous. Germline loops: CDR1 SGHTA, CDR2 FQGNSA. V shed 1 base and J shed 0 bases, with 9 bases lying between them. This CDR3 is 15 amino acids long. The CDR3 DNA reads as TGTGCCAGCAGCTTAGGTCAGGTGGTGAACACTGAAGCTTTCTTT. Protein product: CASSLGQVVNTEAFF. The full variable domain, in which reference TRBV7-2 and TRBJ1-1 provide the parts outside the CDR3, is GAGVSQSPSNKVTEKGKDVELRCDPISGHTALYWYRQSLGQGLEFLIYFQGNSAPDKSGLPSDRFSAERTGGSVSTLTIQRTQQEDSAVYLCASSLGQVVNTEAFFGQGTRLTVV.

A few counts support this clonotype. The chain couples TRBV12-3 or TRBV12-4 to TRBJ1-2, with 7 bases fitting TRBD1. V dropped 5 bases and J dropped 7; count of bases not matched to a gene: 7. The CDR3 has 13 residues. The CDR3 region has the DNA TGTGCCAGCAGTCTTAAGACAGGGTTTGGCTACACCTTC. Protein: CASSLKTGFGYTF.

This clonotype has only a few counts. V and J are TRBV20-1 and TRBJ1-1; 7 positions match TRBD1. CDR1 DFQATT and CDR2 SNEGSKA come from the germline V gene (reference sequence). The CDR3 totals 16 residues. V lost 6 bases to trimming and J lost 0 bases; unmatched junction nucleotides: 13. This chain's CDR3 is CSAPNRGQHLNTEAFF. The CDR3 DNA sequence: TGCAGTGCCCCTAACAGGGGTCAACACCTGAACACTGAAGCTTTCTTT.

This clonotype came up many times. The chain combines TRBV30 with TRBJ1-1, with 7 bases that match TRBD1. Trimming took 7 bases from V and 1 from J; bases not matched to a gene: 9. This CDR3 spans 14 amino acids. Looked up from germline, CDR1 is GTSNPN and CDR2 is SVGIG (reference sequence). The CDR3 loop is CASTRTGWNTEAFF. The CDR3 DNA sequence: TGTGCCTCGACCCGGACAGGTTGGAACACTGAAGCTTTCTTT.

The chain uses TRBV20-1 and TRBJ1-5, with 7 bases that match TRBD1. The CDR3 runs 15 residues. Unmatched junction bases numbered 14, after V lost 4 bases and J lost 8 bases. Germline loops: CDR1 DFQATT, CDR2 SNEGSKA (reference sequence). The chain's CDR3 is CSAIIVGQTPKPQHF. As DNA, the CDR3 is TGCAGTGCTATCATTGTGGGACAGACCCCTAAGCCCCAGCATTTT.